The present T cell receptor (beta chain) was sequenced within a study of cytomegalovirus exposure and HLA in healthy donors. V dropped 7 bases and J dropped 1; count of bases not matched to a gene: 5. The CDR3 consists of 13 residues. Germline lookup yields CDR1 SGHTS and CDR2 YDEGEE. This clone came up once. No antigen is known for it. Measured with immunoSEQ multiplex PCR; TCRdb has only the in-frame clones, and not every one. This sample has some 150,000 clones; roughly 86% occur once, and the top ten carry 3.5% to 5.5%. From the approximately 120-subject validation cohort, which was separate from the roughly 610-subject first cohort, the donors were drawn. Study-level findings and limits: Reports showed the classifier diagnosing cytomegalovirus status with high specificity and sensitivity. Rare TCR sequences dominated, though some public TCRs recurred in many donors.

The sample was PBMCs. V gene TRBV5-8 combines with J gene TRBJ2-7; TRBD2 matches 7 bases. The origin of this receptor is a man between 18 and 29 years old in good health and CMV-seropositive. As DNA, the CDR3 is TGTGCCAGCGGGGAGGGGCAGTCCTACGAGCAGTACTTC. It is translated as CASGEGQSYEQYF.